This is a list of T cell receptor beta chains from one sample in a study of a mutant IDH1 vaccine in newly diagnosed glioma. The repertoire was sequenced with immunoSEQ multiplex PCR; TCRdb's copy has only in-frame clones and lacks some. The sample records roughly 57,000 clones, around 89% being singletons. The antigens for these receptors are not known. Sequenced material: PBMCs, taken from a glioma patient whose treatment included an IDH1 peptide vaccine. Every receptor here comes from a middle-aged man with glioma. The CDR3 runs from the conserved cysteine through the conserved F or W. The D gene is left open where the match is weak. Size is stated for part of the rows, as once, few or many counts, or as a class when the clone is expanded.

.	.	TRBV20-1	TRBJ2-1	CSARQDNEQFF	TGCAGTGCTCGTCAAGACAATGAGCAGTTCTTC
.	.	TRBV5-1	TRBJ2-5	CASLAGLAGRQETQYF	TGCGCCAGCCTGGCAGGGTTGGCAGGGCGGCAAGAGACCCAGTACTTC
.	TRBD2	TRBV9	TRBJ2-2	CASSVGGAATGELFF	TGTGCCAGCAGCGTCGGGGGGGCAGCCACCGGGGAGCTGTTTTTT
.	.	TRBV5-1	TRBJ1-1	CASSSGPTGLTEAFF	TGCGCCAGCAGCTCGGGTCCGACAGGTTTAACTGAAGCTTTCTTT
.	.	TRBV5-1	TRBJ1-1	CASSIRTENTEAFF	TGCGCCAGCAGCATACGGACAGAGAACACTGAAGCTTTCTTT
.	TRBD1	TRBV10-3	TRBJ2-3	CAISESGTGGDDTQYF	TGTGCCATCAGTGAGTCGGGGACAGGGGGCGACGATACGCAGTATTTT
.	.	TRBV5-8	TRBJ2-1	CASSRRLGHGDNEQFF	TGTGCCAGCAGCCGTAGGCTGGGACATGGAGACAATGAGCAGTTCTTC
.	.	TRBV5-5	TRBJ1-2	CASSLGSMAGYTF	TGTGCCAGCAGCTTGGGGTCGATGGCTGGCTACACCTTC
few	.	TRBV6-4	TRBJ1-1	CASSAGGAKGSPEAFF	TGTGCCAGCAGTGCGGGGGGGGCCAAGGGGTCCCCTGAAGCTTTCTTT
.	.	TRBV7-9	TRBJ1-1	CASSFGDTEAFF	TGTGCCAGCAGCTTCGGGGACACTGAAGCTTTCTTT
.	.	TRBV27	TRBJ1-1	CASSPIPYSEAFF	TGTGCCAGCAGTCCAATCCCGTACAGTGAAGCTTTCTTT
.	.	TRBV19	TRBJ1-1	CASSVTAMNTEAFF	TGTGCCAGTAGTGTGACAGCAATGAACACTGAAGCTTTCTTT
once	.	TRBV15	TRBJ2-1	CATSRGQGDNEQFF	TGTGCCACCAGCAGAGGCCAGGGTGACAATGAGCAGTTCTTC
.	.	TRBV11-2	TRBJ2-7	CASSSPRRDREQYF	TGTGCCAGCAGCTCCCCCCGCAGGGATCGCGAGCAGTACTTC
.	TRBD1	TRBV5-1	TRBJ1-3	CASSSTRQGRAGNTIYF	TGCGCCAGCAGCTCAACCCGACAGGGGCGAGCTGGAAACACCATATATTTT
.	TRBD1	TRBV19	TRBJ1-2	CASRGTGDNYGYTF	TGTGCCAGTAGAGGGACAGGGGATAACTATGGCTACACCTTC
.	TRBD2	TRBV7-8	TRBJ2-7	CASSLARVGGQEQYF	TGTGCCAGCAGCTTAGCGCGTGTGGGAGGGCAAGAGCAGTACTTC
.	TRBD1	TRBV30	TRBJ2-5	CAWSVGDREDF	TGTGCCTGGAGTGTAGGTGACAGGGAAGACTTC
.	.	TRBV14	TRBJ1-1	CASSQSRGIEAFF	TGTGCCAGCAGCCAAAGTAGGGGGATAGAAGCTTTCTTT
.	TRBD2	TRBV9	TRBJ2-7	CASSASGGDSTYEQYF	TGTGCCAGCAGCGCCTCGGGGGGTGACAGTACCTACGAGCAGTACTTC
.	TRBD2	TRBV7-2	TRBJ2-5	CASSLGAGGRETQYF	TGTGCCAGCAGCTTAGGAGCGGGAGGCCGAGAGACCCAGTACTTC
.	.	TRBV4-2	TRBJ2-1	CASSQDLRGPYNEQFF	TGTGCCAGCAGCCAAGATTTACGGGGGCCCTACAATGAGCAGTTCTTC
.	TRBD1	TRBV9	TRBJ2-2	CASREDRDLTGELFF	TGTGCCAGCAGGGAAGACAGGGATTTAACCGGGGAGCTGTTTTTT
.	.	TRBV2	TRBJ1-4	CASTLRRTNEKLFF	TGTGCCAGCACCCTAAGGAGAACTAATGAAAAACTGTTTTTT
once	.	TRBV7-9	TRBJ2-3	CASSLGIRTDTQYF	TGTGCCAGCAGCTTAGGAATCCGCACAGATACGCAGTATTTT
.	.	TRBV7-9	TRBJ2-5	CASSIGEDSGGETQYF	TGTGCCAGCAGCATCGGGGAGGACTCAGGTGGAGAGACCCAGTACTTC
.	.	TRBV6-4	TRBJ2-2	CATRKGNTGELFF	TGTGCCACCCGAAAGGGGAACACCGGGGAGCTGTTTTTT
.	.	TRBV6-1	TRBJ2-5	CASSEWRARRETQYF	TGTGCCAGCAGTGAATGGCGGGCCCGGAGGGAGACCCAGTACTTC
.	TRBD2	TRBV7-6	TRBJ2-5	CASSSGLSETQYF	TGTGCCAGCAGCTCGGGACTATCGGAGACCCAGTACTTC
.	.	TRBV25-1	TRBJ2-3	CASSVASGTDTQYF	TGTGCCAGCAGTGTTGCGTCCGGGACAGATACGCAGTATTTT
.	.	TRBV5-4	TRBJ1-1	CASSSFFVRVGTEAFF	TGTGCCAGCAGCTCATTCTTCGTCCGGGTAGGGACTGAAGCTTTCTTT
.	.	TRBV5-6	TRBJ2-7	CASSAWTIRYYEQYF	TGTGCCAGCAGCGCCTGGACGATTCGGTACTACGAGCAGTACTTC
.	.	TRBV6-5	TRBJ2-1	CASGRSPYNEQFF	TGTGCCAGTGGCAGATCCCCCTACAATGAGCAGTTCTTC
.	.	TRBV2	TRBJ2-2	CASSVMGPLVSGELFF	TGTGCCAGCAGTGTAATGGGGCCCCTGGTATCCGGGGAGCTGTTTTTT
.	TRBD1	TRBV11-2	TRBJ1-4	CASSWDRVNEKLFF	TGTGCCAGCAGTTGGGACAGGGTTAATGAAAAACTGTTTTTT
.	.	TRBV6-6	TRBJ2-5	CASSYWTNFGETQYF	TGTGCCAGCAGTTACTGGACGAATTTTGGCGAGACCCAGTACTTC
once	.	TRBV14	TRBJ2-3	CASSQNRVEDTQYF	TGTGCCAGCAGCCAAAACAGGGTTGAAGATACGCAGTATTTT
.	TRBD1	TRBV5-1	TRBJ1-1	CASSSLTGSGTEAFF	TGCGCCAGCAGCTCGTTGACAGGGTCGGGAACTGAAGCTTTCTTT
once	TRBD1	TRBV15	TRBJ1-5	CATSVGQANQPQHF	TGTGCCACCAGCGTGGGACAGGCCAATCAGCCCCAGCATTTT
.	TRBD1	TRBV6-5	TRBJ1-6	CATKTSGTGNSPLHF	TGTGCCACCAAAACCTCCGGGACAGGGAATTCACCCCTCCACTTT